The sample holds a few counts of the clone carrying this T cell receptor (beta chain). Data came from immunoSEQ multiplex PCR; TCRdb stores just in-frame clones and leaves some out. This table has some 120,000 clones, roughly four fifths appearing once. This CDR3 has 15 amino acids. V lost 1 base and J lost 0, with 7 bases in between. Per germline, CDR1 MNHNS and CDR2 SASEGT. This sample was included in a study of blood T cell repertoires in COVID-19. Background on the study: The United States, Italy and Spain supplied acute and convalescent COVID-19 samples. T cells, B-cell-depleted T cells, or PBMCs provided the cDNA or gDNA that served as material.

The sequencing input was peripheral blood. The sequence was obtained from a human donor in a cohort sampled during active COVID-19. The chain couples TRBV6-1 to TRBJ1-5; the D gene is possibly TRBD1 (5 bases). CDR3: CASSEDRSSNQPQHF. The CDR3 region has the DNA TGTGCCAGCAGTGAAGACAGGTCTAGCAATCAGCCCCAGCATTTT.